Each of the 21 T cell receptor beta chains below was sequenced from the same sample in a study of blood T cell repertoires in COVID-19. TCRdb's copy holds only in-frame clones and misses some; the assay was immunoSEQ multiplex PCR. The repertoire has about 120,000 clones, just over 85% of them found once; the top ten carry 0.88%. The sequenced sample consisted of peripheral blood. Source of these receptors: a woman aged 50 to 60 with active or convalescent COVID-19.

In nucleotides, the CDR3 is TGTGCCAGCGGCAGGGACTATGGCTACACCTTC. Translated, it gives CASGRDYGYTF. The V and J genes are TRBV2 and TRBJ1-2, with D perhaps matching TRBD1 (5 bases). The CDR3 extends over 11 amino acids. V was cut by 8 bases and J by 3 bases, with 7 bases left in between. Germline values: CDR1 SNHLY, CDR2 FYNNEI.

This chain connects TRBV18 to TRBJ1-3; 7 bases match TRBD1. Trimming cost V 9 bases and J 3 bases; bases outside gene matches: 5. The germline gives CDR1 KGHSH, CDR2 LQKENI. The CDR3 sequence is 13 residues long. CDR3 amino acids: CASTTGVGNTIYF. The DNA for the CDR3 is TGTGCCAGTACTACAGGGGTTGGAAACACCATATATTTT.

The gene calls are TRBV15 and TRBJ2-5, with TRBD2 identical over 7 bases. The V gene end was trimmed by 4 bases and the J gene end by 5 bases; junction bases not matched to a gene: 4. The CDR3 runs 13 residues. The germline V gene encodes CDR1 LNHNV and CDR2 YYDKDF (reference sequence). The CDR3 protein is CATSIGRGETQYF. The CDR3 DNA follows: TGTGCCACCAGCATTGGGAGGGGCGAGACCCAGTACTTC.

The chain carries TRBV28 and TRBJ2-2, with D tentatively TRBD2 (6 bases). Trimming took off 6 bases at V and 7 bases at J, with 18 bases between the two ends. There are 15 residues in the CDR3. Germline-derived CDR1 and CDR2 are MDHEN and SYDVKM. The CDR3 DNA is TGTGCCAGCAGAGGACCAGGGAGGTCGTACGGGGAGCTGTTTTTT. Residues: CASRGPGRSYGELFF. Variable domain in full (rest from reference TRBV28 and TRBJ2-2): DVKVTQSSRYLVKRTGEKVFLECVQDMDHENMFWYRQDPGLGLRLIYFSYDVKMKEKGDIPEGYSVSREKKERFSLILESASTNQTSMYLCASRGPGRSYGELFFGEGSRLTVL.

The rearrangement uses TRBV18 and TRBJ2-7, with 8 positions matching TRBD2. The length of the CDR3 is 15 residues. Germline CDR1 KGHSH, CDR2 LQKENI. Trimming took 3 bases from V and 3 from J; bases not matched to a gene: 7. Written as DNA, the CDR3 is TGTGCCAGCTCACCTACGACTAGCGCCGTCTACGAGCAGTACTTC. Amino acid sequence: CASSPTTSAVYEQYF.

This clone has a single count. CDR3 sequence reads: CASSALLAGGDNEQFF. The DNA of the CDR3 is TGTGCCAGCAGCGCCTTACTAGCGGGAGGCGACAATGAGCAGTTCTTC. The chain couples TRBV4-2 to TRBJ2-1, with TRBD2 identical over 12 bases. Germline V gives CDR1 LGHNA, CDR2 YNFKEQ. The trim removed 5 bases at V and 5 bases at J, leaving 7 bases unmatched. This CDR3 has 16 residues.

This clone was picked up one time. DNA for the CDR3: TGTGCCAGCAGCCGCGGAGGGGGCCAGCCAAGGCAGTACTTC. Its translation is CASSRGGGQPRQYF. J is TRBJ2-7 and V is TRBV14; a weak D match, TRBD1 (7 bases). Trimming removed 4 bases from V and 9 bases from J, with 19 bases in between. The CDR3 totals 14 residues. Germline V gene lookup returns CDR1 SGHDN and CDR2 FVKESK. Full variable domain (rest looked up from reference TRBV14 and TRBJ2-7): EAGVTQFPSHSVIEKGQTVTLRCDPISGHDNLYWYRRVMGKEIKFLLHFVKESKQDESGMPNNRFLAERTGGTYSTLKVQPAELEDSGVYFCASSRGGGQPRQYFGPGTRLTVT.

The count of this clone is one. This CDR3 is CAWSGMGLAGGFYEQFF. DNA for the CDR3: TGTGCCTGGAGTGGGATGGGACTAGCGGGAGGATTTTATGAGCAGTTCTTC. The V gene is TRBV30, the J gene TRBJ2-1; TRBD2 agrees at 15 bases. Looked up from germline, CDR1 is GTSNPN and CDR2 is SVGIG (reference sequence). Trimming at V came to 1 base and at J to 8 bases, leaving 9 bases not matched to a gene. This CDR3 contains 17 residues.

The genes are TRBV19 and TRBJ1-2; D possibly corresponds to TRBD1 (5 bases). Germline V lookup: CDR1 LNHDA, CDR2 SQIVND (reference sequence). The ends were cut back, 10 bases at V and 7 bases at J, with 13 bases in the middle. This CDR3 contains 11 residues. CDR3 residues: CAIGATVGYTF. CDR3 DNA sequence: TGTGCCATTGGGGCGACAGTTGGCTACACCTTC.

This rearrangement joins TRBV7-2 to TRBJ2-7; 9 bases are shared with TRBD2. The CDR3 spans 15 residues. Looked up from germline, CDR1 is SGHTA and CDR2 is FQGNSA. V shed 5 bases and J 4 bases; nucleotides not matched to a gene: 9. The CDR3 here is CASSERSGSLYEQYF. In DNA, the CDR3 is TGTGCCAGCAGCGAACGTAGCGGGAGCTTGTACGAGCAGTACTTC. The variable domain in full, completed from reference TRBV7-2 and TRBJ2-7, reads GAGVSQSPSNKVTEKGKDVELRCDPISGHTALYWYRQSLGQGLEFLIYFQGNSAPDKSGLPSDRFSAERTGGSVSTLTIQRTQQEDSAVYLCASSERSGSLYEQYFGPGTRLTVT.

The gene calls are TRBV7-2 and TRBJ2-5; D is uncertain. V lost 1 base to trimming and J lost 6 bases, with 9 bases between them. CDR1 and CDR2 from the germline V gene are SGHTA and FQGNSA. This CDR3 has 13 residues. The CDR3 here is CASSLVLEKTQYF. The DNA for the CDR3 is TGTGCCAGCAGCTTAGTTCTAGAGAAGACCCAGTACTTC. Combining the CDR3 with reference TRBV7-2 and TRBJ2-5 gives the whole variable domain GAGVSQSPSNKVTEKGKDVELRCDPISGHTALYWYRQSLGQGLEFLIYFQGNSAPDKSGLPSDRFSAERTGGSVSTLTIQRTQQEDSAVYLCASSLVLEKTQYFGPGTRLLVL.

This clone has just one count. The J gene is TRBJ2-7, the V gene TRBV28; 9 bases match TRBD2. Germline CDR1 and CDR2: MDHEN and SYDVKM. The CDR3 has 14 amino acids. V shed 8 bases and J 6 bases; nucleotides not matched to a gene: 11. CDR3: CASGLPGLAREQYF. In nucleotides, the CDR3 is TGTGCCAGCGGATTACCGGGACTAGCACGCGAGCAGTACTTC.

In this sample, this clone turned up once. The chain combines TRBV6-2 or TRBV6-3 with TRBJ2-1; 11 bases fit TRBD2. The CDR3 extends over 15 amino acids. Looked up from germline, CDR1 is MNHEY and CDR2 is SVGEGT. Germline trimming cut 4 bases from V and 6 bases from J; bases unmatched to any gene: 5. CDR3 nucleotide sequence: TGTGCCAGCAGTTCGACTAGCGGGAAAACCAATGAGCAGTTCTTC. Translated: CASSSTSGKTNEQFF.

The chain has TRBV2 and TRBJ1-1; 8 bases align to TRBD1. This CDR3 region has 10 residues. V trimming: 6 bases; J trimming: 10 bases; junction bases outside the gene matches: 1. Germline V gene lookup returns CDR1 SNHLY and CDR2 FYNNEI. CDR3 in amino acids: CASRGTGAFF. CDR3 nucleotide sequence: TGTGCCAGCAGGGGGACAGGAGCTTTCTTT. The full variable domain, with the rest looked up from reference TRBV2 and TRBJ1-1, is EPEVTQTPSHQVTQMGQEVILRCVPISNHLYFYWYRQILGQKVEFLVSFYNNEISEKSEIFDDQFSVERPDGSNFTLKIRSTKLEDSAMYFCASRGTGAFFGQGTRLTVV.

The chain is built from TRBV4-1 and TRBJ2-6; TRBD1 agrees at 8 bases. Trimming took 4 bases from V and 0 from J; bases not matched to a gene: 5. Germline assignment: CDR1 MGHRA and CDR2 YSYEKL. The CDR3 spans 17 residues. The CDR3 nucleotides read TGCGCCAGCAGCCGCGTTACAGGGGGCTCTGGGGCCAACGTCCTGACTTTC. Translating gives CASSRVTGGSGANVLTF.

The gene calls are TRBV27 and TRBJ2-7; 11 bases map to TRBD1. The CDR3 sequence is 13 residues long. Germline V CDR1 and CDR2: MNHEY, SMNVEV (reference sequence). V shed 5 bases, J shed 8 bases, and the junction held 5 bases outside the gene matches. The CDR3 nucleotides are TGTGCCAGCAGTCCCGGGACAGGGGGTCAGCAGTACTTC. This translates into CASSPGTGGQQYF.

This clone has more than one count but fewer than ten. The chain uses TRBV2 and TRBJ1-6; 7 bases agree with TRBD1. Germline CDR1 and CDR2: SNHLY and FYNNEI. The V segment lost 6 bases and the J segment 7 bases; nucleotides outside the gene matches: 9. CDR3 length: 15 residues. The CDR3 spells CASSPTPGQNSPLHF. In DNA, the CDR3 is TGTGCCAGCAGCCCAACCCCGGGACAGAATTCACCCCTCCACTTT.

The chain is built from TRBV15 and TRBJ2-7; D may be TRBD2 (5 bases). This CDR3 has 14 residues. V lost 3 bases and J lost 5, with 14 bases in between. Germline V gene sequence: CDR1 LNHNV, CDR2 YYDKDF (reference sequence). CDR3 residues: CATSSTLGIHEQYF. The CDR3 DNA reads TGTGCCACCAGCAGCACTCTCGGGATCCACGAGCAGTACTTC.

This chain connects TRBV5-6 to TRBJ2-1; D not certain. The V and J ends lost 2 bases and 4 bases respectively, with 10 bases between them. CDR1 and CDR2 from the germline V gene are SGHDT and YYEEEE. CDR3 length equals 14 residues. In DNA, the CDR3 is TGTGCCAGCAGCTTCACGACAACTTACAATGAGCAGTTCTTC. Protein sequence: CASSFTTTYNEQFF. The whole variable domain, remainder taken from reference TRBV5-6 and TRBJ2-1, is DAGVTQSPTHLIKTRGQQVTLRCSPKSGHDTVSWYQQALGQGPQFIFQYYEEEERQRGNFPDRFSGHQFPNYSSELNVNALLLGDSALYLCASSFTTTYNEQFFGPGTRLTVL.

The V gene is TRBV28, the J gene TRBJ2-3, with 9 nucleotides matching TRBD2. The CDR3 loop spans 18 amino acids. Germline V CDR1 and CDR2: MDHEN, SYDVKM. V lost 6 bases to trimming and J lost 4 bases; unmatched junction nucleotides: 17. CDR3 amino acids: CASRSYRGLLAGPDTQYF. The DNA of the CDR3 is TGTGCCAGCAGATCTTACAGGGGACTTCTAGCGGGACCAGATACGCAGTATTTT.

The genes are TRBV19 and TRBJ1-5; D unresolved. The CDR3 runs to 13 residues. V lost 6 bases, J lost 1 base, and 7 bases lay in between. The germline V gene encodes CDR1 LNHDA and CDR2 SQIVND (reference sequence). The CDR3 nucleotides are TGTGCCAGTAGGGCGGAGAGCAATCAGCCCCAGCATTTT. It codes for CASRAESNQPQHF.